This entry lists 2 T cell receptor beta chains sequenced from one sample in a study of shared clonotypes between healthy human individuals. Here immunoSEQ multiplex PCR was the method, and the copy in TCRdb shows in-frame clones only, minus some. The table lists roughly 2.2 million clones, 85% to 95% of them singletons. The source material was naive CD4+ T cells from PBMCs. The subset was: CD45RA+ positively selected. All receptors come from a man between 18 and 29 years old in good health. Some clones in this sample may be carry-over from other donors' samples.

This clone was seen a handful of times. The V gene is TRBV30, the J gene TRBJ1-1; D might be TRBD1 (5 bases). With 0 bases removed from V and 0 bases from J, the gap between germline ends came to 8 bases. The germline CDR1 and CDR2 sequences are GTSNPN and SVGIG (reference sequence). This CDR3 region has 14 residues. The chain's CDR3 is CAWSVSGLNTEAFF. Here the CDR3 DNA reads TGTGCCTGGAGTGTATCAGGGTTGAACACTGAAGCTTTCTTT.

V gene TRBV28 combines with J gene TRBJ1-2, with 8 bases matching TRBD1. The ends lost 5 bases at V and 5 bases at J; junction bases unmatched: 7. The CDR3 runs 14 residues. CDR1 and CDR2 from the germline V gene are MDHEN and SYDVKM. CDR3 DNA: TGTGCCAGCAGTCCCCACAGGGGGGGATATGGCTACACCTTC. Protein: CASSPHRGGYGYTF.